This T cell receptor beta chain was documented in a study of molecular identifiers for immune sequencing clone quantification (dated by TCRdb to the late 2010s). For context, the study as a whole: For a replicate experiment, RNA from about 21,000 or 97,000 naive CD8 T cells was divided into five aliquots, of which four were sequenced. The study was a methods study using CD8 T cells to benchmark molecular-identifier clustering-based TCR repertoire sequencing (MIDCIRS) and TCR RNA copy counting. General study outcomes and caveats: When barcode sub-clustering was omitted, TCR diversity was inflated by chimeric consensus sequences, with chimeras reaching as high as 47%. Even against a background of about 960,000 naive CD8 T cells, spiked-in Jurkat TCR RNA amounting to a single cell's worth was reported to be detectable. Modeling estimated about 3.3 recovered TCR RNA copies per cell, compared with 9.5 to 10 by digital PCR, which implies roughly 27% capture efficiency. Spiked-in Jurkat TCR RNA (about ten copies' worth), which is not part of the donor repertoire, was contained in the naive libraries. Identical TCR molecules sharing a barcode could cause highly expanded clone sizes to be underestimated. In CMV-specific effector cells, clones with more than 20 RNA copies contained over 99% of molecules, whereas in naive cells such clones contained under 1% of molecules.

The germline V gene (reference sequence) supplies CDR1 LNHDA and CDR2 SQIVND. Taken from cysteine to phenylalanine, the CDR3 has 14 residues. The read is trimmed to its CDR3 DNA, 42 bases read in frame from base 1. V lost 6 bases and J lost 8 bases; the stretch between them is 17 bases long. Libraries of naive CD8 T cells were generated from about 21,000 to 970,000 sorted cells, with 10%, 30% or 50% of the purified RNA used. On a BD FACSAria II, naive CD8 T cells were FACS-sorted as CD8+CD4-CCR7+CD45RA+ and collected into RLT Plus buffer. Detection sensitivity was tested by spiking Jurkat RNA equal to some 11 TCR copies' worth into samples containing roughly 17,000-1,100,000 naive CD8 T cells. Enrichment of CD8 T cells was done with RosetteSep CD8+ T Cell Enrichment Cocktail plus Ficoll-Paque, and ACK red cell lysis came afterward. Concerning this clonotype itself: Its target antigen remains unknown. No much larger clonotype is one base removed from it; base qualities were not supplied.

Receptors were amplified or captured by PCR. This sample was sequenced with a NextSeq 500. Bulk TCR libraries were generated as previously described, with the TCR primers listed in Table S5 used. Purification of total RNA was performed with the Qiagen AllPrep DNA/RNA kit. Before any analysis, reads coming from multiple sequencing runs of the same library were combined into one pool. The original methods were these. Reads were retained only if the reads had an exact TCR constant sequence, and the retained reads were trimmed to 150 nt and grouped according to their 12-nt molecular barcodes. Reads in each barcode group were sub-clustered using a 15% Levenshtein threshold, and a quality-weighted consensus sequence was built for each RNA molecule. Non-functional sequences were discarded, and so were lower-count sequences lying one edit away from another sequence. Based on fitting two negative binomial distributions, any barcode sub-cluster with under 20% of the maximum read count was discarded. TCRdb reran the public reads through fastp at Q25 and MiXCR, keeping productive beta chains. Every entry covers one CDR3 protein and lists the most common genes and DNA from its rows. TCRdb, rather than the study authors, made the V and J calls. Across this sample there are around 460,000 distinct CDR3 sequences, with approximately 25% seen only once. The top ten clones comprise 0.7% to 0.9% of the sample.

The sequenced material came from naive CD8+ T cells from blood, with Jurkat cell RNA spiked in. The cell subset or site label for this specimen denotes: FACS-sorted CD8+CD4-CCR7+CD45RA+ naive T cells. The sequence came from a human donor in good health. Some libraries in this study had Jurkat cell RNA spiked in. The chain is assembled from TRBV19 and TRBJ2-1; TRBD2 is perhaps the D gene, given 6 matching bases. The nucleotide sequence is TGTGCCAGTAGCCGTCCCTGGGAGCGGGATGAGCAGTTCTTC. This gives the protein CASSRPWERDEQFF.